Shown below are 16 T cell receptor beta chains from a single sample sequenced in a study of cytomegalovirus exposure and HLA in healthy donors (dated by TCRdb to 2017 to 2019). The library came from the immunoSEQ multiplex PCR assay. The multiplex PCR relied on a mix of 60 forward primers for TCR Vbeta segments and 13 reverse primers for TCR Jbeta segments. The immuneACCESS repertoire file appears here via TCRdb, limited to in-frame rearrangements. These files lack a portion of the clones; in checked studies, under half of the deficit traces to unresolved V genes, and the cause of the others is not known. This sample lists 100,000 to 120,000 clones; 75% to 90% were detected once. Of the sample, approximately 2% falls within the top ten clones. The source material was PBMCs. The origin of the receptors is a man aged 35 to 55 in good health and CMV-seronegative.

This sequence joins TRBV5-5 and TRBJ2-7; 7 bases align to TRBD1. CDR1 is SGHKS, CDR2 YYEKEE, per germline (reference sequence). The CDR3 length is 14 residues. V shed 3 bases, J shed 5 bases, and the junction held 8 bases outside the gene matches. The CDR3 sequence: CASSSGTVSDEQYF. The CDR3 region has the DNA TGTGCCAGCAGCTCCGGGACAGTGTCCGACGAGCAGTACTTC.

The V and J genes are TRBV5-1 and TRBJ1-1, with 10 bases fitting TRBD1. The CDR3 is 13 residues long. V shed 7 bases, J shed 5 bases, and the junction held 5 bases outside the gene matches. Germline CDR1 SGHRS, CDR2 YFSETQ. The CDR3 reads CASGGQGGTEAFF. In DNA, the CDR3 is TGCGCCAGCGGCGGACAGGGGGGTACTGAAGCTTTCTTT.

This chain connects TRBV5-4 to TRBJ2-5; 7 positions agree with TRBD2. V trimming: 0 bases; J trimming: 4 bases; junction bases outside the gene matches: 6. The CDR3 has 15 residues. The germline V gene encodes CDR1 SGHNT and CDR2 YYREEE (reference sequence). The CDR3 sequence is CASSLGGGGLETQYF. The DNA of the CDR3 is TGTGCCAGCAGCTTGGGGGGCGGGGGTCTAGAGACCCAGTACTTC.

As DNA, the CDR3 is TGCGCCAGCAGCTTGGGACAGGAGCAGTTCTTC. Translating it yields CASSLGQEQFF. The chain links TRBV5-1 to TRBJ2-1, with D perhaps matching TRBD1 (5 bases). CDR3 length: 11 amino acids. Germline-derived CDR1 and CDR2 are SGHRS and YFSETQ. Trimming removed 0 bases from V and 10 bases from J, with 5 bases in between.

This chain uses TRBV27 with TRBJ1-1; the match to TRBD1 covers 7 bases. Unmatched junction bases numbered 6, after V lost 5 bases and J lost 0 bases. Germline V lookup: CDR1 MNHEY, CDR2 SMNVEV (reference sequence). This CDR3 contains 15 residues. The CDR3 nucleotides read TGTGCCAGCAGTCCGAGACAGGGCCTGAACACTGAAGCTTTCTTT. Protein: CASSPRQGLNTEAFF.

The rearrangement uses TRBV5-6 and TRBJ2-1, with 7 bases aligning to TRBD1. This CDR3 is built from 15 residues. The germline CDR1 and CDR2 sequences are SGHDT and YYEEEE. The trim removed 4 bases at V and 0 bases at J, leaving 4 bases unmatched. The DNA of the CDR3 is TGTGCCAGCAGCCAGGGACAGAACTCCTACAATGAGCAGTTCTTC. It codes for CASSQGQNSYNEQFF.

The chain combines TRBV5-4 with TRBJ2-7, with D tentatively TRBD1 (6 bases). CDR3 length: 13 amino acids. Between the trimmed V and J ends, which lost 0 bases and 5 bases, there was a span of 9 bases. CDR1 is SGHNT and CDR2 is YYREEE in the germline V gene (reference sequence). This CDR3 reads CASSLAEGDEQYF. The CDR3 DNA is TGTGCCAGCAGCTTGGCCGAGGGGGACGAGCAGTACTTC.

About this clone: In the same sample, other DNA sequences code for this CDR3. The chain carries TRBV5-8 and TRBJ1-5; the match to TRBD1 covers 7 bases. The ends lost 3 bases at V and 0 bases at J; junction bases unmatched: 3. This CDR3 has 15 amino acids. The germline V gene has CDR1 SGHTS and CDR2 YDEGEE. CDR3 in DNA: TGTGCCAGCAGCTCGGGACAGTATAGCAATCAGCCCCAGCATTTT. Protein sequence: CASSSGQYSNQPQHF.

The chain has TRBV9 and TRBJ1-2; D uncertain. Germline V gene lookup returns CDR1 SGDLS and CDR2 YYNGEE. Trimming removed 0 bases at V and 1 base at J, with 7 bases between. The CDR3 covers 14 residues. CDR3 bases: TGTGCCAGCAGCGTAGATCCCAGTAACTATGGCTACACCTTC. It translates to CASSVDPSNYGYTF. Supplemented by reference TRBV9 and TRBJ1-2, the full variable domain reads DSGVTQTPKHLITATGQRVTLRCSPRSGDLSVYWYQQSLDQGLQFLIQYYNGEERAKGNILERFSAQQFPDLHSELNLSSLELGDSALYFCASSVDPSNYGYTFGSGTRLTVV.

The chain couples TRBV30 to TRBJ1-1; a possible D gene is TRBD1 (6 bases). The CDR3 length is 15 residues. In germline, CDR1 is GTSNPN, CDR2 SVGIG (reference sequence). The ends were cut back, 3 bases at V and 0 bases at J, with 14 bases in the middle. The CDR3 nucleotides read TGTGCCTGGAGGCCCAAGGGGGGGATGAACACTGAAGCTTTCTTT. Amino acids: CAWRPKGGMNTEAFF.

J is TRBJ1-2 and V is TRBV6-5; D might be TRBD1 (6 bases). The CDR3 has 14 amino acids. V shed 4 bases and J shed 2 bases, with 11 bases lying between them. CDR1 is MNHEY, CDR2 SVGAGI, per germline. CDR3 sequence reads: CASSSPQGNYGYTF. DNA of the CDR3: TGTGCCAGCAGTTCCCCCCAGGGGAACTATGGCTACACCTTC.

The count of this clone is one. CDR3 coding DNA: TGTGCCAGCAGCTTAGAGTGGGGGGATGAGCAGTTCTTC. Its protein is CASSLEWGDEQFF. The gene calls are TRBV7-8 and TRBJ2-1; possibly TRBD2 for D (6 bases). CDR1 SGHVS and CDR2 FQNEAQ come from the germline V gene. Deletions cut 1 base from V and 8 bases from J, with 9 bases between. The CDR3 consists of 13 residues.

The sample holds a few counts of this clone. The chain employs TRBV5-5 and TRBJ1-6, with TRBD1 matching over 8 bases. The V gene's germline CDR1 is SGHKS and CDR2 YYEKEE (reference sequence). The CDR3 is 16 amino acids. The J segment lost 10 bases and the V segment lost 2 bases, leaving 11 bases of the junction unmatched. CDR3 in DNA: TGTGCCAGCAGCTTTCTCTCGGACAGGGTTTTGTCACCCCTCCACTTT. Its translation is CASSFLSDRVLSPLHF.

V usage is TRBV10-2 and J usage is TRBJ2-7, with D unresolved. Germline V gives CDR1 WSHSY, CDR2 SAAADI. The CDR3 runs to 12 residues. Trimming cost V 6 bases and J 7 bases, with 13 bases left between them. CDR3: CASRTPPSEQYF. The CDR3 DNA follows: TGCGCCAGCAGAACCCCCCCGAGTGAGCAGTACTTC.

The chain uses TRBV15 and TRBJ1-1; 8 bases map to TRBD1. After removal of 4 bases from V and 0 bases from J, the junction contained 16 bases not matched to a gene. The CDR3 sequence is 19 residues long. Looked up from germline, CDR1 is LNHNV and CDR2 is YYDKDF (reference sequence). The CDR3 DNA reads as TGTGCCACCAGCAAAGGACAGGGATTCTTTTCCGAGATGAACACTGAAGCTTTCTTT. Its protein is CATSKGQGFFSEMNTEAFF.

This clone has only one observation. This sequence joins TRBV7-2 and TRBJ2-5; a possible D gene is TRBD1 (5 bases). Trimming stripped 4 bases from V and 1 base from J, with 7 bases between. The CDR3 sequence is 13 residues long. CDR1 and CDR2 (germline): SGHTA, FQGNSA. CDR3 amino acids: CASSWGPQETQYF. CDR3 in DNA: TGTGCCAGCAGCTGGGGCCCCCAAGAGACCCAGTACTTC.